This paragraph covers one T cell receptor beta chain sequence. Germline CDR1 MGHDK, CDR2 SYGVNS. The CDR3 has 16 residues. The data originate from a study of shared clonotypes between healthy human individuals. Sequencing was at deep level. Measured with immunoSEQ multiplex PCR; TCRdb has only the in-frame clones, and not every one. This table holds about half a million clones, 70% to 80% found once. V and J are TRBV25-1 and TRBJ2-5, with 7 bases lining up with TRBD1. The J call could be wrong; TRBJ2-7 is a better fit for the DNA end. The clonotype was recovered from a woman aged 35 to 49 in good health. Some clones in this sample may be carry-over from other donors' samples. The sample consisted of PBMCs. CDR3 sequence: CASSDPRTGSSYEQYF. The CDR3 DNA sequence: TGTGCCAGCAGTGATCCCCGGACAGGAAGCTCCTACGAGCAGTACTTC.